The rows below give T cell receptor beta chains drawn from one sample of a study of OX40 agonist ivuxolimab in advanced cancers. The repertoire was sequenced with immunoSEQ multiplex PCR; TCRdb's copy has only in-frame clones and lacks some. Among tens of thousands of clones, 94% were seen once, and the ten largest hold approximately 10%. The specimen was CD4+ or CD8+ T cells sorted from blood, collected in a trial of the OX40 agonist ivuxolimab. The receptor source for this set is an adult with an advanced solid tumor such as melanoma, head and neck, liver or kidney cancer. The CDR3 runs from the conserved cysteine through the conserved F or W. D genes are given only for firm matches. The listing skips clone size in some rows; elsewhere it reads once, few, many or a size class.

j_gene,d_gene,abundance,v_gene,CDR3nt,CDR3aa
TRBJ2-7,NA,NA,TRBV7-9,TGTGCCAGCAGCTTCACTTCTTCCCCCAACGAGCAGTACTTC,CASSFTSSPNEQYF
TRBJ1-1,TRBD1,NA,TRBV27,TGTGCCAGCACTTCGGACAGGTATGGCACTGAAGCTTTCTTT,CASTSDRYGTEAFF
TRBJ2-7,NA,NA,TRBV5-6,TGTGCCAGCAGCTCCTCCACGGACCCGATGGACTTC,CASSSSTDPMDF
TRBJ2-5,TRBD1,NA,TRBV28,TGTGCCAGCAGCATCCTCAGGGACAGCGGAGAGACCCAGTACTTC,CASSILRDSGETQYF
TRBJ2-1,TRBD2,NA,TRBV4-3,TGCGCCAGTAGCCAAGGACTAGCGGGAGTTTGGGAGCAGTTCTTC,CASSQGLAGVWEQFF
TRBJ1-4,NA,NA,TRBV28,TGTGCCAGCAGTGGCCGGAGGTTCGCTAATGAAAAACTGTTTTTT,CASSGRRFANEKLFF
TRBJ1-5,NA,NA,TRBV5-8,TGTGCCAGCAGCTTGGAAAGTAGCAATCAGCCCCAGCATTTT,CASSLESSNQPQHF
TRBJ2-7,NA,NA,TRBV5-6,TGTGCCAGCAGCTTGCTTCGACAGGGACTGATCGAGCAGTACTTC,CASSLLRQGLIEQYF
TRBJ1-2,NA,NA,TRBV4-1,TGCGCCAGCAGCCTCGGAGGACACCTGGATGGCTACACCTTC,CASSLGGHLDGYTF
TRBJ2-1,TRBD2,NA,TRBV7-9,TGTGCCAGCAGCTTAGGACTAGCGGGAGGAAGGGGTAATGAGCAGTTCTTC,CASSLGLAGGRGNEQFF
TRBJ2-1,TRBD2,NA,TRBV15,TGTGCCACCAGCTTCGGGACTACGTACAATGAGCAGTTCTTC,CATSFGTTYNEQFF
TRBJ2-7,NA,NA,TRBV27,TGTGCCAGCAGTTTGGGGGCGTACTCCTACGAGCAGTACTTC,CASSLGAYSYEQYF
TRBJ1-3,NA,NA,TRBV9,TGTGCCAGCAGCGTAGCAGGGATCTCTGGAAACACCATATATTTT,CASSVAGISGNTIYF
TRBJ2-2,NA,NA,TRBV7-3,TGTGCCAGCAGCTCCCACACCGGGGAGCTGTTTTTT,CASSSHTGELFF
TRBJ2-7,NA,NA,TRBV7-9,TGTGCCAGCAGCCCATCTCGGGGCCAAGGGCCGAACAAGCAGTACTTC,CASSPSRGQGPNKQYF
TRBJ1-5,NA,few,TRBV30,TGTGCCTGGAGTGTGGGAGGGCTGGGCAATCAGCCCCAGCATTTT,CAWSVGGLGNQPQHF
TRBJ1-1,TRBD1,NA,TRBV6-5,TGTGCCAGCAGTCCGGGACAGCTCTTTGCTTTCTTT,CASSPGQLFAFF
TRBJ2-1,NA,NA,TRBV7-8,TGTGCCAGCAGCTTAGCGCTGGGGGCTGGTAATGAGCAGTTCTTC,CASSLALGAGNEQFF
TRBJ2-3,NA,NA,TRBV2,TGTGCCAGCAGTCTAACTTATAGCGGAGTCACAGATACGCAGTATTTT,CASSLTYSGVTDTQYF
TRBJ2-5,NA,once,TRBV2,TGTGCCAGCAGACGGGGGATAGAGACCCAGTACTTC,CASRRGIETQYF
TRBJ2-5,TRBD1,NA,TRBV5-1,TGCGCCAGCAGCGGAACACAGGGGGCGGAGACCCAGTACTTC,CASSGTQGAETQYF
TRBJ2-7,NA,NA,TRBV11-2,TGTGCCAGCAGCCCGGGACGGTTCTACGAGCAGTACTTC,CASSPGRFYEQYF
TRBJ2-7,NA,NA,TRBV7-9,TGTGCCAGCAGCCTAGATGTTACCTACGAGCAGTACTTC,CASSLDVTYEQYF
TRBJ2-3,NA,NA,TRBV27,TGTGCCAGCAGTTTATTCGGGAGTGGCACAGATACGCAGTATTTT,CASSLFGSGTDTQYF
TRBJ2-5,TRBD1,NA,TRBV27,TGTGCCAGCAGTCTCTTCCAGGGGGCCTGGGAGACCCAGTACTTC,CASSLFQGAWETQYF
TRBJ2-1,TRBD2,NA,TRBV29-1,TGCAGCGTTGTTAGCGGGAGGATTAGCTCCTACAATGAGCAGTTCTTC,CSVVSGRISSYNEQFF
TRBJ2-1,TRBD2,NA,TRBV4-3,TGCGCCAGCAGCCCCGGACTAGCGGGGCTCTACAATGAGCAGTTCTTC,CASSPGLAGLYNEQFF
TRBJ2-1,TRBD2,NA,TRBV6-5,TGTGCCAGCAGTTGGACCGGGACTAGCGGGAGCTATGAGCAGTTCTTC,CASSWTGTSGSYEQFF
TRBJ2-7,NA,NA,TRBV9,TGTGCCAGCAGCGCTTACCCAGGGGTGTACGAGCAGTACTTC,CASSAYPGVYEQYF
TRBJ2-1,NA,NA,TRBV9,TGTGCCAGCAGCGTAGGGGGGCGCAATGAGCAGTTCTTC,CASSVGGRNEQFF
TRBJ1-2,TRBD1,NA,TRBV4-2,TGTGCCAGCAGCCCGGGACAGGGCCGATATGGCTACACCTTC,CASSPGQGRYGYTF
TRBJ2-1,TRBD2,NA,TRBV4-3,TGCGCCAGCAGCCACCCACCGGGCGGGAGTTATACTGAGCAGTTCTTC,CASSHPPGGSYTEQFF
TRBJ2-7,NA,NA,TRBV4-2,TGTGCCAGCAGCCAAGACCGGACATCGACCTACGAGCAGTACTTC,CASSQDRTSTYEQYF
TRBJ1-2,NA,NA,TRBV15,TGTGCCACCAGCAGCCGATCGGGGCCCTATGGCTACACCTTC,CATSSRSGPYGYTF
TRBJ1-1,NA,NA,TRBV4-3,TGCGCCAGCAGCCAGGGGGTCATGACTGAAGCTTTCTTT,CASSQGVMTEAFF
TRBJ1-4,NA,NA,TRBV6-5,TGTGCCAGCAGCCCTACAGGTGCAACTAATGAAAAACTGTTTTTT,CASSPTGATNEKLFF
TRBJ1-2,NA,NA,TRBV7-9,TGTGCCAGCAGCTTAGTACAGGGCCACCTCTATGGCTACACCTTC,CASSLVQGHLYGYTF
TRBJ2-1,TRBD1,NA,TRBV5-4,TGTGCCAGCAGCTTGGGGGACAGCTCCTACAATGAGCAGTTCTTC,CASSLGDSSYNEQFF
TRBJ2-5,TRBD2,NA,TRBV25-1,TGTGCCGCAGGACTAGCGAGAGAGACCCAGTACTTC,CAAGLARETQYF
TRBJ1-6,NA,NA,TRBV9,TGTGCCAGCAGCGTAGGCGTAAATTCACCCCTCCACTTT,CASSVGVNSPLHF
TRBJ2-1,TRBD1,NA,TRBV13,TGTGCCAGCAGCTTCGGGACAGACGACAATGAGCAGTTCTTC,CASSFGTDDNEQFF
TRBJ2-7,TRBD1,NA,TRBV27,TGTGCCAGCAACCCTCGGGGGACAGGGACCTACGAGCAGTACTTC,CASNPRGTGTYEQYF
TRBJ2-7,TRBD2,NA,TRBV6-6,TGTGCCAGCAGTTACCTAGCGGGAGACCCTTTGGACGAGCAGTACTTC,CASSYLAGDPLDEQYF
TRBJ2-7,TRBD1,NA,TRBV4-3,TGCGCCAGCAGCCCCGGACAGGGGAGCTCCTACGAGCAGTACTTC,CASSPGQGSSYEQYF
TRBJ2-7,TRBD2,NA,TRBV7-8,TGTGCCAGCAGCTTAGAGGGACTAGCGGCCTCCGCCTACGAGCAGTACTTC,CASSLEGLAASAYEQYF
TRBJ2-7,NA,NA,TRBV30,TGTGCCTGGAGTGTCGGTTTAGCTGGCGAGCAGTACTTC,CAWSVGLAGEQYF
TRBJ1-6,NA,NA,TRBV5-4,TGTGCCAGCAGCTCCGGCAGGTGGGATTCACCCCTCCACTTT,CASSSGRWDSPLHF
TRBJ2-7,NA,NA,TRBV6-5,TGTGCCAGCAGTAACGAAGATAGCCAGTACTTC,CASSNEDSQYF